The 24 T cell receptor beta chains given below trace back to one sample, sequenced in a study of identical twins. TCRdb re-called the 5' RACE reads through MiXCR, storing one row per CDR3 protein. Of around 1.7 million distinct CDR3 sequences in the sample, about 31% were seen once. Sequencing used cord blood. The receptors originated from a newborn girl in good health.

This chain joins TRBV18 and TRBJ1-2; 11 nucleotides match TRBD1. Germline V gives CDR1 KGHSH, CDR2 LQKENI. V lost 3 bases to trimming and J lost 8 bases; unmatched junction nucleotides: 8. This CDR3 is built from 15 residues. CDR3 protein: CASSPIGQGADGYTF. For the CDR3, the DNA is TGTGCCAGCTCACCGATCGGACAGGGGGCCGACGGCTACACCTTC. Full variable domain (missing parts from reference TRBV18 and TRBJ1-2): NAGVMQNPRHLVRRRGQEARLRCSPMKGHSHVYWYRQLPEEGLKFMVYLQKENIIDESGMPKERFSAEFPKEGPSILRIQQVVRGDSAAYFCASSPIGQGADGYTFGSGTRLTVV.

This chain connects TRBV28 to TRBJ1-4; no reliable D call. The CDR3 length is 11 residues. The germline V gene encodes CDR1 MDHEN and CDR2 SYDVKM. Between the trimmed V and J ends, which lost 6 bases and 7 bases, there was a span of 6 bases. As DNA, the CDR3 is TGTGCCAGCAGCTCCCCTGAAAAACTGTTTTTT. Protein: CASSSPEKLFF.

This clonotype was detected ten times or more. This sequence joins TRBV12-3 or TRBV12-4 and TRBJ1-5, with a weak D call TRBD1 (5 bases). The ends were cut back, 7 bases at V and 5 bases at J, with 12 bases in the middle. The CDR3 has 13 amino acids. This CDR3 reads CASNQGPHQPQHF. Written as DNA, the CDR3 is TGTGCCAGCAACCAGGGACCCCATCAGCCCCAGCATTTT.

V usage is TRBV29-1 and J usage is TRBJ2-7, with D perhaps TRBD2 (6 bases). The CDR3 runs 12 residues. Germline V gene sequence: CDR1 SQVTM, CDR2 ANQGSEA. V shed 3 bases and J shed 2 bases, with 8 bases lying between them. CDR3 protein: CSVERGTYEQYF. CDR3 sequence (DNA): TGCAGCGTTGAGCGGGGAACCTACGAGCAGTACTTC.

This clonotype was detected a few times. This chain links TRBV6-6 with TRBJ2-3; the D gene is possibly TRBD1 (7 bases). CDR1 and CDR2 from the germline V gene are MNHNY and SVGAGI (reference sequence). Trimming pared 6 bases from V and 2 bases from J, leaving 12 bases between. This CDR3 is 14 amino acids long. The CDR3 nucleotides read TGTGCCAGCAGCACAGGGGACTTCACAGATACGCAGTATTTT. Translated: CASSTGDFTDTQYF.

The chain has TRBV7-2 and TRBJ2-4; TRBD2 is a possible D gene (5 bases). The DNA end is a closer match to TRBJ2-7, so the J assignment may be wrong. The germline CDR1 and CDR2 sequences are SGHTA and FQGNSA. This CDR3 has 15 amino acids. The CDR3 is CASSLVGGSSTEQYF. In DNA, the CDR3 is TGTGCCAGCAGCTTAGTGGGCGGGTCCTCCACCGAGCAGTACTTC.

This clonotype was observed a few times. The chain couples TRBV20-1 to TRBJ2-1, with 10 bases identical to TRBD2. This CDR3 is built from 14 residues. Germline assignment: CDR1 DFQATT and CDR2 SNEGSKA (reference sequence). With 6 bases clipped from V and 3 bases from J, the junction kept 5 bases outside the gene matches. The CDR3 spells CSARTSGYYNEQFF. The CDR3 DNA follows: TGCAGTGCCAGGACTAGCGGATACTACAATGAGCAGTTCTTC.

This clonotype came up a few times. This rearrangement joins TRBV2 to TRBJ2-7; D unresolved. Germline CDR1 reads SNHLY; CDR2 reads FYNNEI. V shed 7 bases and J shed 2 bases, with 12 bases lying between them. The length of the CDR3 is 13 residues. As DNA, the CDR3 is TGTGCCAGCATTGGCGAGACAACCTACGAGCAGTACTTC. Translating gives CASIGETTYEQYF.

The V gene is TRBV6-1, the J gene TRBJ1-2; 9 bases fit TRBD1. CDR3 size: 16 residues. V was pared by 8 bases and J by 6 bases, with 16 bases of the junction left unmatched. In germline, CDR1 is MNHNS, CDR2 SASEGT. CDR3 nucleotides: TGTGCCAGCTATTATACAGGGGGCGTTCTGGGTGATGGCTACACCTTC. Encoded protein: CASYYTGGVLGDGYTF.

The chain employs TRBV15 and TRBJ2-1; TRBD1 matches at 7 bases. The CDR3 spans 14 residues. J gave up 6 bases and V 7 bases, and 9 bases lay outside the gene matches. Germline CDR1 LNHNV, CDR2 YYDKDF (reference sequence). The CDR3 reads CATNSDREVNEQFF. CDR3 DNA: TGTGCCACCAACTCCGACAGGGAAGTCAATGAGCAGTTCTTC.

This clonotype came up a few times. The genes are TRBV20-1 and TRBJ2-7, with 10 bases matching TRBD2. The J segment lost 2 bases and the V segment lost 8 bases, leaving 6 bases of the junction unmatched. The CDR3 sequence is 13 residues long. Germline V gives CDR1 DFQATT, CDR2 SNEGSKA (reference sequence). The CDR3 region is CSRGLALTYEQYF. The CDR3 nucleotides are TGCAGTCGGGGACTAGCGCTTACCTACGAGCAGTACTTC.

The V gene is TRBV27, the J gene TRBJ2-3; 10 bases line up with TRBD1. Unmatched junction bases numbered 3, after V lost 3 bases and J lost 3 bases. The CDR3 length is 15 residues. Germline values: CDR1 MNHEY, CDR2 SMNVEV (reference sequence). CDR3 amino acids: CASSFWGQGTDTQYF. Here the CDR3 DNA reads TGTGCCAGCAGTTTTTGGGGACAGGGGACAGATACGCAGTATTTT.

This chain links TRBV20-1 with TRBJ2-7, with unresolved D. CDR1 and CDR2 from the germline V gene are DFQATT and SNEGSKA (reference sequence). This CDR3 contains 10 residues. The ends were cut back, 5 bases at V and 11 bases at J, with 13 bases in the middle. Here the CDR3 DNA reads TGCAGTGCTTCTCTCTACGTTGAGTACTTC. Its translation: CSASLYVEYF.

This clonotype turned up a few times. The chain has TRBV19 and TRBJ2-1; 10 bases map to TRBD2. Germline values: CDR1 LNHDA, CDR2 SQIVND (reference sequence). The CDR3 contains 15 residues. V lost 6 bases to trimming and J lost 3 bases; unmatched junction nucleotides: 5. CDR3 in DNA: TGTGCCAGTAGCGCAACTAGCGGGGTCTACAATGAGCAGTTCTTC. Residues: CASSATSGVYNEQFF.

This chain joins TRBV20-1 and TRBJ1-1; no firm D call. The CDR3 runs 12 residues. Trimming cost V 5 bases and J 1 base, with 8 bases left between them. Germline values: CDR1 DFQATT, CDR2 SNEGSKA (reference sequence). CDR3 amino acids: CSACKGNTEAFF. The DNA for the CDR3 is TGCAGTGCTTGTAAAGGGAACACTGAAGCTTTCTTT.

The CDR3 nucleotides read TGCAGTGCTAGAGATTCCCAAGCCAGCTCCTACGAGCAGTACTTC. Amino acid sequence: CSARDSQASSYEQYF. The rearrangement links TRBV20-1 to TRBJ2-7; no definite D call. Germline-derived CDR1 and CDR2 are DFQATT and SNEGSKA (reference sequence). V was shortened by 0 bases and J by 0 bases, with 12 bases between the two germline ends. This CDR3 region has 15 residues.

The V call is TRBV13, the J call TRBJ2-7; D might be TRBD1 or TRBD2, each matching 5 bases. Germline values: CDR1 PRHDT, CDR2 FYEKMQ (reference sequence). The CDR3 is 16 residues long. V was shortened by 2 bases and J by 3 bases, with 17 bases between the two germline ends. The CDR3 DNA sequence: TGTGCCAGCAGCTTACGTGTAGGGGAGCGACTCTACGAGCAGTACTTC. Its translation is CASSLRVGERLYEQYF. The full variable domain, with the rest looked up from reference TRBV13 and TRBJ2-7, is AAGVIQSPRHLIKEKRETATLKCYPIPRHDTVYWYQQGPGQDPQFLISFYEKMQSDKGSIPDRFSAQQFSDYHSELNMSSLELGDSALYFCASSLRVGERLYEQYFGPGTRLTVT.

The chain recombines TRBV20-1 with TRBJ2-7; 12 bases are shared with TRBD2. V gave up 0 bases and J gave up 3 bases; unmatched junction bases: 6. Germline assignment: CDR1 DFQATT and CDR2 SNEGSKA (reference sequence). CDR3 length: 16 residues. In DNA form, the CDR3 reads TGCAGTGCTAGAGACACACTAGCGGGAGGCCTCTACGAGCAGTACTTC. The encoded protein is CSARDTLAGGLYEQYF.

The chain carries TRBV12-3 or TRBV12-4 and TRBJ2-4; TRBD2 agrees at 16 bases. The CDR3 spans 18 residues. The V segment lost 3 bases and the J segment 3 bases; nucleotides outside the gene matches: 5. CDR3 nucleotide sequence: TGTGCCAGCAGTTTCGGGACTAGCGGGGGGGTAGGCAAAAACATTCAGTACTTC. Its translation: CASSFGTSGGVGKNIQYF.

For this clonotype: One end of the junction does not line up with germline, which may come from a read error. The chain couples TRBV27 to TRBJ2-6; D tentatively fits TRBD1 or TRBD2 (5 bases each). Germline lookup yields CDR1 MNHEY and CDR2 SMNVEV (reference sequence). The CDR3 loop spans 17 amino acids. The CDR3, as DNA: TGTGCCATCAGTTTATGGGGGATAGGATCTGGGGCCAACGTCCTGACTTTC. Translation gives CAISLWGIGSGANVLTF.

As DNA, the CDR3 is TGTGCCAGCAGTGAATCCCCGGGGTTTCGCGAGCAGTACTTC. Encoded protein: CASSESPGFREQYF. The chain joins TRBV25-1 to TRBJ2-7; a weak D match, TRBD2 (5 bases). CDR1 MGHDK and CDR2 SYGVNS come from the germline V gene. V lost 1 base and J 6 bases, leaving 13 bases between the germline ends. The CDR3 sequence is 14 residues long.

The chain is built from TRBV7-6 and TRBJ2-1; TRBD1 matches 7 bases. Germline trimming cut 2 bases from V and 7 bases from J; bases unmatched to any gene: 8. Looked up from germline, CDR1 is SGHVS and CDR2 is FNYEAQ. The CDR3 spans 15 residues. This chain's CDR3 is CASSLNLGGRNEQFF. Here the CDR3 DNA reads TGTGCCAGCAGCTTAAACCTAGGGGGCCGAAATGAGCAGTTCTTC. Using reference TRBV7-6 and TRBJ2-1 for the parts outside the CDR3, the full variable domain is GAGVSQSPRYKVTKRGQDVALRCDPISGHVSLYWYRQALGQGPEFLTYFNYEAQQDKSGLPNDRFSAERPEGSISTLTIQRTEQRDSAMYRCASSLNLGGRNEQFFGPGTRLTVL.

This clonotype occurred a few times. The chain combines TRBV5-1 with TRBJ2-2, with 7 bases identical to TRBD1. The CDR3 loop spans 16 amino acids. Germline trimming cut 5 bases from V and 0 bases from J; bases unmatched to any gene: 7. The V gene's germline CDR1 is SGHRS and CDR2 YFSETQ. In nucleotides, the CDR3 is TGCGCCAGCAGACTGGGGGACAGCCCGAACACCGGGGAGCTGTTTTTT. Residues: CASRLGDSPNTGELFF.

This clonotype has only a few counts. This CDR3 is CASSPIRGQGNSPLHF. In DNA, the CDR3 is TGTGCCAGCAGCCCCATCAGGGGACAGGGGAATTCACCCCTCCACTTT. V and J are TRBV28 and TRBJ1-6, with 10 bases that match TRBD1. The CDR3 is 16 residues long. Germline V gene sequence: CDR1 MDHEN, CDR2 SYDVKM. J lost 7 bases, V lost 6 bases, and 9 bases had no gene match.